Listed here are 10 T cell receptor beta chains from one sample, sequenced in a study of cytomegalovirus exposure and HLA in healthy donors. Use of 60 Vbeta and 13 Jbeta primers characterized the PCR. The data were produced by immunoSEQ multiplex PCR, yet TCRdb's version contains in-frame clones alone and is incomplete. The sample holds approximately 170,000 clones, roughly 70% seen once. Sequencing input: PBMCs. The receptors come from a woman aged 18-29 years in good health and CMV-seropositive.

V and J are TRBV6-5 and TRBJ1-4; tentative D call: TRBD1 (6 bases). Germline CDR1 MNHEY, CDR2 SVGAGI. CDR3 length: 11 residues. Trimming left V 6 bases short and J 12 bases short, with 11 bases between. The CDR3 sequence is CASSFEGELFF. DNA of the CDR3: TGTGCCAGCAGCTTTGAGGGGGAACTGTTTTTT.

V is TRBV4-3 and J is TRBJ2-3; D may be TRBD1 (6 bases). This CDR3 is 14 amino acids long. The germline V gene encodes CDR1 LGHNA and CDR2 YSLEER. The ends were cut back, 3 bases at V and 4 bases at J, with 11 bases in the middle. This chain's CDR3 is CASSQGARADTQYF. The CDR3 DNA reads TGCGCCAGCAGCCAGGGGGCTAGGGCAGATACGCAGTATTTT.

The chain has TRBV5-1 and TRBJ1-1, with a weak D call TRBD1 (6 bases). The CDR3 contains 14 residues. The ends were cut back, 7 bases at V and 6 bases at J, with 19 bases in the middle. CDR1 and CDR2 from the germline V gene are SGHRS and YFSETQ. CDR3 amino acids: CASGSTGILSEAFF. The CDR3 coding sequence is TGCGCCAGCGGATCAACAGGGATCCTTTCTGAAGCTTTCTTT. Together with reference TRBV5-1 and TRBJ1-1, the CDR3 gives the full variable domain: KAGVTQTPRYLIKTRGQQVTLSCSPISGHRSVSWYQQTPGQGLQFLFEYFSETQRNKGNFPGRFSGRQFSNSRSEMNVSTLELGDSALYLCASGSTGILSEAFFGQGTRLTVV.

The V and J genes are TRBV7-2 and TRBJ2-2; TRBD1 is a possible D gene (5 bases). Germline loops: CDR1 SGHTA, CDR2 FQGNSA. The CDR3 totals 17 residues. The V end lost 5 bases, the J end lost 1 base, and 17 bases lay between the germline ends. CDR3 in DNA: TGTGCCAGCAGCCTTACTCTGGGGCAGGGGAACACCGGGGAGCTGTTTTTT. Amino acids: CASSLTLGQGNTGELFF.

This clone was counted only a few times. The rearrangement uses TRBV6-5 and TRBJ1-3; a possible D gene is TRBD1 (6 bases). Germline V gene data show CDR1 as MNHEY and CDR2 as SVGAGI. Trimming took off 11 bases at V and 2 bases at J, with 13 bases between the two ends. The CDR3 totals 13 residues. This chain's CDR3 is CAAKGGAGNTIYF. For the CDR3, the DNA is TGTGCCGCAAAAGGGGGGGCTGGAAACACCATATATTTT.

The genes are TRBV6-6 and TRBJ1-5; 10 bases are a match to TRBD1. The CDR3 runs 16 residues. The J segment lost 2 bases and the V segment lost 0 bases, leaving 1 base of the junction unmatched. CDR1 is MNHNY and CDR2 is SVGAGI in the germline V gene (reference sequence). The CDR3 reads CASSYSTGGGNQPQHF. CDR3 nucleotide sequence: TGTGCCAGCAGTTACTCGACAGGGGGCGGCAATCAGCCCCAGCATTTT.

This clone was recorded a few times. The chain uses TRBV10-3 and TRBJ1-6, with a weak D call TRBD1 (6 bases). Trimming removed 1 base from V and 2 bases from J, with 12 bases in between. CDR3 length: 17 residues. In germline, CDR1 is ENHRY, CDR2 SYGVKD. CDR3 coding DNA: TGTGCCATCAGTGAGTGCGGCAGGGGCCCCTATAATTCACCCCTCCACTTT. Its translation is CAISECGRGPYNSPLHF.

CDR3 region: CASSHLQGDSYNSPLHF. Here the CDR3 DNA reads TGCGCCAGCAGCCATCTACAGGGGGATTCCTATAATTCACCCCTCCACTTT. V usage is TRBV5-1 and J usage is TRBJ1-6, with 8 bases matching TRBD1. V was pared by 4 bases and J by 1 base, with 7 bases of the junction left unmatched. The CDR3 extends over 17 amino acids. The germline V gene has CDR1 SGHRS and CDR2 YFSETQ. The full variable domain, completed using reference TRBV5-1 and TRBJ1-6, is KAGVTQTPRYLIKTRGQQVTLSCSPISGHRSVSWYQQTPGQGLQFLFEYFSETQRNKGNFPGRFSGRQFSNSRSEMNVSTLELGDSALYLCASSHLQGDSYNSPLHFGNGTRLTVT.

The gene calls are TRBV6-5 and TRBJ1-3; D not resolved. V dropped 7 bases and J dropped 0 bases, with 13 bases sitting between them. From germline, CDR1 is MNHEY and CDR2 SVGAGI. The CDR3 has 15 residues. The CDR3 protein is CASNATFHSGNTIYF. DNA for the CDR3: TGTGCCAGCAACGCGACTTTCCACTCTGGAAACACCATATATTTT.

The rearrangement uses TRBV2 and TRBJ2-1; the D is unclear. Trimming shortened V by 5 bases and J by 8 bases, and 16 bases separated the two germline ends. The CDR3 spans 14 residues. The germline V gene has CDR1 SNHLY and CDR2 FYNNEI. The chain's CDR3 is CASSPDLAVDEQFF. CDR3 nucleotides: TGTGCCAGCAGTCCCGATTTGGCGGTCGATGAGCAGTTCTTC.